This entry lists 21 T cell receptor beta chains sequenced from one sample in a study of blood T cell repertoires in COVID-19. Clones were read by immunoSEQ multiplex PCR, and TCRdb kept only the in-frame ones, dropping some. The sample yields about 320,000 clones, 85% seen once. Input material: PBMCs or T cells enriched from blood (not recorded which). All receptors derive from a woman in her 30s who had been exposed to COVID-19.

This sequence joins TRBV12-3 or TRBV12-4 and TRBJ1-5; possible D gene TRBD1, 5 bases. Trimming took 7 bases from V and 6 from J, leaving 13 bases between them. The CDR3 covers 13 residues. CDR3 residues: CASIQGLGQPQHF. CDR3 coding DNA: TGTGCCAGCATCCAGGGTCTGGGTCAGCCCCAGCATTTT.

The V gene is TRBV30, the J gene TRBJ2-7, with 11 positions matching TRBD2. CDR3 length: 18 residues. Germline V gene lookup returns CDR1 GTSNPN and CDR2 SVGIG (reference sequence). J lost 4 bases, V lost 2 bases, and 16 bases had no gene match. The DNA for the CDR3 is TGTGCCTGGAGTCTCTCACCTCTAGCGGGGGGACGTAAATACGAGCAGTACTTC. It translates to CAWSLSPLAGGRKYEQYF. The full variable domain, rest sourced from reference TRBV30 and TRBJ2-7, is SQTIHQWPATLVQPVGSPLSLECTVEGTSNPNLYWYRQAAGRGLQLLFYSVGIGQISSEVPQNLSASRPQDRQFILSSKKLLLSDSGFYLCAWSLSPLAGGRKYEQYFGPGTRLTVT.

The rearrangement links TRBV24-1 to TRBJ2-1; weak D call: TRBD2 (6 bases). V lost 4 bases and J lost 2, with 14 bases in between. CDR1 is KGHDR and CDR2 is SFDVKD in the germline V gene. CDR3 length: 16 residues. CDR3 DNA: TGTGCCACCAGTGACCCCGCTGCGGGGACCTACAATGAGCAGTTCTTC. This translates into CATSDPAAGTYNEQFF.

The rearrangement uses TRBV28 and TRBJ2-7; tentative D call: TRBD1 (6 bases). The germline gives CDR1 MDHEN, CDR2 SYDVKM. V lost 5 bases and J 6 bases, leaving 11 bases between the germline ends. The CDR3 is made up of 12 amino acids. CDR3 protein: CASSQSGAEQYF. Written as DNA, the CDR3 is TGTGCCAGCAGTCAGTCAGGGGCCGAGCAGTACTTC.

This rearrangement joins TRBV5-4 to TRBJ2-7; the D is unclear. Germline V CDR1 and CDR2: SGHNT, YYREEE (reference sequence). This CDR3 has 13 amino acids. The V end was cut by 6 bases, the J end by 1 base, with 11 bases between. The CDR3 DNA reads as TGTGCCAGCACCAGAGGCCAGTCCTACGAGCAGTACTTC. Encoded protein: CASTRGQSYEQYF.

This clone was observed a handful of times. The J gene is TRBJ1-1, the V gene TRBV6-4; D is possibly TRBD1 (5 bases). Trimming took 6 bases from V and 3 from J, leaving 17 bases between them. The germline V gene has CDR1 MRHNA and CDR2 SNTAGT. This CDR3 spans 15 amino acids. CDR3 sequence: CASRLRGDGHTEAFF. CDR3 nucleotides: TGTGCCAGCAGACTTAGGGGTGATGGTCACACTGAAGCTTTCTTT.

J is TRBJ2-1 and V is TRBV19; 8 bases are shared with TRBD2. The trim removed 4 bases at V and 8 bases at J, leaving 13 bases unmatched. Germline lookup yields CDR1 LNHDA and CDR2 SQIVND (reference sequence). The length of the CDR3 is 16 residues. The CDR3 protein is CASSTLRAGAHHEQFF. The CDR3 nucleotides read TGTGCCAGTAGTACCTTAAGAGCGGGAGCTCATCATGAGCAGTTCTTC.

J is TRBJ2-2 and V is TRBV2; TRBD2 might be the D (6 bases). Germline CDR1 SNHLY, CDR2 FYNNEI. The CDR3 is made up of 13 amino acids. Trimming removed 8 bases from V and 7 bases from J, with 14 bases in between. CDR3 DNA sequence: TGTGCCAGCCAGGAGGGACTCCTCGGGGAGCTGTTTTTT. Encoded protein: CASQEGLLGELFF.

The rearrangement links TRBV27 to TRBJ2-6; D may be TRBD1 (5 bases). The CDR3 length is 15 residues. V was cut by 2 bases and J by 2 bases, with 7 bases left in between. Per germline, CDR1 MNHEY and CDR2 SMNVEV (reference sequence). The CDR3 sequence: CASSLAGPGANVLTF. CDR3 in DNA: TGTGCCAGCAGTTTAGCAGGGCCTGGGGCCAACGTCCTGACTTTC.

The gene calls are TRBV24-1 and TRBJ2-1, with 9 bases fitting TRBD1. This CDR3 is built from 13 residues. J gave up 12 bases and V 9 bases, and 11 bases lay outside the gene matches. In germline, CDR1 is KGHDR, CDR2 SFDVKD. DNA for the CDR3: TGTGCCACCCAACAGGGGGCAGTTCAGGGGCAGTTCTTC. Residues: CATQQGAVQGQFF.

V gene TRBV7-2 combines with J gene TRBJ2-3; 8 positions agree with TRBD1. V trimming: 4 bases; J trimming: 3 bases; junction bases outside the gene matches: 3. Germline values: CDR1 SGHTA, CDR2 FQGNSA. This CDR3 is 14 amino acids long. In nucleotides, the CDR3 is TGTGCCAGCAGCTACCGACAGGGGACAGATACGCAGTATTTT. This encodes CASSYRQGTDTQYF.

V and J are TRBV29-1 and TRBJ2-3, with D perhaps TRBD2 (5 bases). The CDR3 contains 13 residues. With 4 bases removed from V and 2 bases from J, the gap between germline ends came to 10 bases. The V gene's germline CDR1 is SQVTM and CDR2 ANQGSEA. CDR3 in amino acids: CSVVGGLTDTQYF. The CDR3 coding sequence is TGCAGCGTTGTGGGCGGACTCACAGATACGCAGTATTTT.

The chain carries TRBV5-6 and TRBJ2-1, with D tentatively TRBD2 (6 bases). This CDR3 region has 16 residues. Germline V gene data show CDR1 as SGHDT and CDR2 as YYEEEE. Trimming pared 4 bases from V and 2 bases from J, leaving 16 bases between. In nucleotides, the CDR3 is TGTGCCAGCAGCCGTCGGGGGTCGACTACCTACAATGAGCAGTTCTTC. This translates into CASSRRGSTTYNEQFF.

V usage is TRBV28 and J usage is TRBJ2-7; tentatively, D is TRBD1 (5 bases). Germline CDR1 MDHEN, CDR2 SYDVKM. This CDR3 has 12 amino acids. The germline V and J ends were trimmed by 3 bases and 3 bases, with 6 bases remaining between them. CDR3 nucleotides: TGTGCCAGCAGTTTGGACAACTACGAGCAGTACTTC. Translated, it gives CASSLDNYEQYF.

The CDR3 protein is CASSLAGFSSGNTIYF. Here the CDR3 DNA reads TGTGCCAGCAGTTTAGCCGGGTTTAGTTCCGGAAACACCATATATTTT. The chain carries TRBV27 and TRBJ1-3; D gene uncertain. V lost 2 bases and J 4 bases, leaving 15 bases between the germline ends. Per germline, CDR1 MNHEY and CDR2 SMNVEV (reference sequence). CDR3 length equals 16 residues.

V is TRBV11-1 and J is TRBJ1-2; 8 positions agree with TRBD1. CDR1 SGHAT and CDR2 FQDESV come from the germline V gene (reference sequence). The CDR3 length is 12 residues. V lost 3 bases and J lost 8; bases outside the gene matches: 2. This CDR3 is CASSLTGEGYTF. As DNA, the CDR3 is TGTGCCAGCAGCTTGACAGGGGAAGGCTACACCTTC.

V gene TRBV3-1 (or the pseudogene TRBV3-2) combines with J gene TRBJ2-4; TRBD1 aligns across 9 bases. The V gene end was trimmed by 0 bases and the J gene end by 7 bases; junction bases not matched to a gene: 4. The CDR3 covers 15 residues. Germline CDR1 LGHDT, CDR2 YNNKEL (reference sequence). The CDR3 nucleotides read TGTGCCAGCAGCCAAGAACAGGGGGCGACCAACATTCAGTACTTC. Its translation is CASSQEQGATNIQYF.

The genes are TRBV18 and TRBJ1-1, with 8 bases fitting TRBD1. Germline loops: CDR1 KGHSH, CDR2 LQKENI. This CDR3 is 16 amino acids long. The trim removed 5 bases at V and 5 bases at J, leaving 13 bases unmatched. CDR3 nucleotides: TGTGCCAGCTCAAAGGACAGGGTTGGTGGTGGAACTGAAGCTTTCTTT. It is translated as CASSKDRVGGGTEAFF.

The rearrangement joins TRBV6-5 to TRBJ2-3; 8 bases match TRBD2. This CDR3 is 15 amino acids long. Germline loops: CDR1 MNHEY, CDR2 SVGAGI. The trim removed 8 bases at V and 3 bases at J, leaving 10 bases unmatched. The CDR3 coding sequence is TGTGCCAGCCCAACCGGGACTAGTATTACAGATACGCAGTATTTT. Protein sequence: CASPTGTSITDTQYF.

The chain uses TRBV5-8 and TRBJ1-5; 7 bases match TRBD1. This CDR3 region has 13 residues. V lost 4 bases and J lost 5; bases outside the gene matches: 3. Germline CDR1 and CDR2: SGHTS and YDEGEE. This CDR3 reads CASSPDRYQPQHF. The CDR3 DNA sequence: TGTGCCAGCAGCCCGGACAGGTATCAGCCCCAGCATTTT.

J is TRBJ1-1 and V is TRBV27, with TRBD1 as a possible D gene (6 bases). The CDR3 consists of 15 residues. Trimming took off 4 bases at V and 7 bases at J, with 19 bases between the two ends. In germline, CDR1 is MNHEY, CDR2 SMNVEV (reference sequence). DNA of the CDR3: TGTGCCAGCAGTTCCCACCCACAGGGACGGGATGAAGCTTTCTTT. Its translation is CASSSHPQGRDEAFF.